This record looks at one TCR beta chain sequence and its context. The germline V gene encodes CDR1 LNHDA and CDR2 SQIVND (reference sequence). The CDR3 extends over 11 amino acids. Deletions cut 9 bases from V and 14 bases from J, with 14 bases between. This sample was taken from a study of blood T cell repertoires in COVID-19. In the study overall: From the United States, Italy and Spain came samples of acute and convalescent COVID-19.

Clones were sequenced by immunoSEQ multiplex PCR, and TCRdb holds only the in-frame ones, with some missing. The table lists about 130,000 clones, around 78% of them singletons. Sequencing input: peripheral blood. The chain couples TRBV19 to TRBJ1-6; perhaps TRBD1 as D (5 bases). This sequence originates from a human donor in a cohort sampled during active COVID-19. This CDR3 reads CASATRGTLHF. The CDR3 coding sequence is TGTGCCAGCGCGACCCGGGGGACCCTCCACTTT.